Shown below are 5 T cell receptor beta chains from a single sample sequenced in a study of blood T cell repertoires in COVID-19. The repertoire was sequenced with immunoSEQ multiplex PCR; TCRdb's copy has only in-frame clones and lacks some. The table has 150,000 to 200,000 clones, roughly 84% seen once. The sequenced sample was PBMCs or T cells enriched from blood (not recorded which). Every receptor here comes from a human donor with acute COVID-19. The donor label of this sample is uncertain.

The rearrangement uses TRBV30 and TRBJ1-1; 9 bases line up with TRBD1. The ends lost 5 bases at V and 3 bases at J; junction bases unmatched: 10. This CDR3 is built from 15 residues. Germline-derived CDR1 and CDR2 are GTSNPN and SVGIG (reference sequence). CDR3 sequence reads: CAWESWTGADTEAFF. CDR3 nucleotides: TGTGCCTGGGAATCTTGGACAGGGGCGGACACTGAAGCTTTCTTT.

V usage is TRBV12-3 or TRBV12-4 and J usage is TRBJ1-5, with D unresolved. V dropped 3 bases and J dropped 4 bases, with 7 bases sitting between them. CDR3 length: 13 amino acids. The CDR3 bases are TGTGCCAGCAGTTTCACAGAGAATCAGCCCCAGCATTTT. It specifies CASSFTENQPQHF.

This chain uses TRBV19 with TRBJ2-7; no clear D gene. V was trimmed by 5 bases and J by 0 bases, leaving 11 bases between them. This CDR3 contains 14 residues. CDR1 LNHDA and CDR2 SQIVND come from the germline V gene (reference sequence). The CDR3 is CASSLTTSSYEQYF. The CDR3 nucleotides read TGTGCCAGTAGTTTAACTACGAGCTCCTACGAGCAGTACTTC.

This clone showed up just once. J is TRBJ2-3 and V is TRBV9; TRBD2 matches at 9 bases. This CDR3 has 15 amino acids. Trimming took 3 bases from V and 2 from J; bases not matched to a gene: 4. Germline CDR1 SGDLS, CDR2 YYNGEE. The CDR3 spells CASSASGGFTDTQYF. The CDR3 coding sequence is TGTGCCAGCAGCGCCAGCGGGGGGTTCACAGATACGCAGTATTTT.

This rearrangement joins TRBV2 to TRBJ2-2; 10 nucleotides agree with TRBD1. V lost 5 bases to trimming and J lost 3 bases; unmatched junction nucleotides: 6. This CDR3 spans 16 amino acids. Germline V lookup: CDR1 SNHLY, CDR2 FYNNEI. CDR3 DNA sequence: TGTGCCAGCAGTTCTAGGACAGGGGGTTACACCGGGGAGCTGTTTTTT. Its translation: CASSSRTGGYTGELFF.